A single sample gave rise to the 11 T cell receptor beta chains below, sequenced in a study of CD4 T cells in relation to SARS-CoV-2 and coronaviruses. CD4+ T cells from unexposed donors were obtained before the COVID-19 pandemic (2011-2018). The cells were cultured for approximately ten days before CD4+ T cells were isolated. Repertoires were generated with immunoSEQ multiplex PCR, while TCRdb's copy carries only in-frame clones and drops some. The table lists tens of thousands of clones, roughly four fifths of them singletons, with 21% in the top ten. No antigen has been assigned to these receptors. The specimen sequenced was CD4+ T cells from PBMCs, cultured in vitro. These receptors were obtained from a human donor in good health.

The chain uses TRBV3-1 (or the pseudogene TRBV3-2) and TRBJ2-2; 8 bases line up with TRBD2. The germline V gene has CDR1 LGHDT and CDR2 YNNKEL (reference sequence). This CDR3 comprises 16 residues. V gave up 0 bases and J gave up 0 bases; unmatched junction bases: 0. Here the CDR3 reads CASSQEGLANTGELFF. DNA for the CDR3: TGTGCCAGCAGCCAAGAGGGACTAGCGAACACCGGGGAGCTGTTTTTT.

A note on this clone: The germline gene is not matched at one end of the junction; a read error may be the cause. This chain links TRBV7-9 with TRBJ1-3; 11 positions match TRBD1. The CDR3 runs 19 residues. The germline V gene encodes CDR1 SEHNR and CDR2 FQNEAQ (reference sequence). The DNA for the CDR3 is TGTGCCAGCAGCGTTCTAGGGGACAGGGGGACCTTCTCTGGGAACACCATATATTTT. Its protein is CASSVLGDRGTFSGNTIYF.

V usage is TRBV4-3 and J usage is TRBJ1-2; maybe TRBD1 (6 bases). With 1 base removed from V and 6 bases from J, the gap between germline ends came to 15 bases. In germline, CDR1 is LGHNA, CDR2 YSLEER. The length of the CDR3 is 15 residues. The CDR3 coding sequence is TGCGCCAGCAGCCAAGGGAGGGGGAGAACGGATGGCTACACCTTC. It specifies CASSQGRGRTDGYTF.

The genes are TRBV13 and TRBJ1-2, with D possibly being TRBD1 (6 bases). This CDR3 comprises 15 residues. Germline CDR1 PRHDT, CDR2 FYEKMQ (reference sequence). V lost 1 base and J 1 base, leaving 10 bases between the germline ends. The CDR3 sequence: CASSLEGHLNYGYTF. The DNA for the CDR3 is TGTGCCAGCAGCTTAGAGGGACACCTTAACTATGGCTACACCTTC.

In this sample, this clone turned up a few times. V is TRBV5-1 and J is TRBJ2-5; 10 bases fit TRBD2. J lost 4 bases, V lost 0 bases, and 6 bases had no gene match. Germline CDR1 is SGHRS and CDR2 is YFSETQ. The CDR3 covers 16 residues. This chain's CDR3 is CASSLDASGGGETQYF. DNA of the CDR3: TGCGCCAGCAGCTTGGATGCTAGCGGGGGTGGAGAGACCCAGTACTTC. Complete variable domain (other parts from reference TRBV5-1 and TRBJ2-5): KAGVTQTPRYLIKTRGQQVTLSCSPISGHRSVSWYQQTPGQGLQFLFEYFSETQRNKGNFPGRFSGRQFSNSRSEMNVSTLELGDSALYLCASSLDASGGGETQYFGPGTRLLVL.

This rearrangement joins TRBV6-1 to TRBJ1-2; no firm D call. With 0 bases removed from V and 4 bases from J, the gap between germline ends came to 12 bases. The CDR3 sequence is 15 residues long. Germline loops: CDR1 MNHNS, CDR2 SASEGT. The CDR3 region is CASSEAPGKAYGYTF. The CDR3 DNA reads as TGTGCCAGCAGTGAAGCTCCCGGGAAAGCCTATGGCTACACCTTC.

This clone turned up a few times. This chain links TRBV18 with TRBJ1-3; the D gene is possibly TRBD1 (5 bases). Germline lookup yields CDR1 KGHSH and CDR2 LQKENI. V gave up 6 bases and J gave up 0 bases, with 12 bases separating them. The CDR3 extends over 15 amino acids. The CDR3 protein is CASSPQGFSGNTIYF. In DNA form, the CDR3 reads TGTGCCAGCTCGCCTCAGGGCTTCTCTGGAAACACCATATATTTT.

The chain is built from TRBV11-2 and TRBJ2-7; D is possibly TRBD1 (5 bases). Germline V lookup: CDR1 SGHAT, CDR2 FQNNGV. The CDR3 runs to 14 residues. Between the trimmed V and J ends, which lost 5 bases and 4 bases, there was a span of 15 bases. The CDR3 nucleotides are TGTGCCAGCAGCCTACCGACAGTCGGATACGAGCAGTACTTC. Translated, it gives CASSLPTVGYEQYF. Full variable domain (remainder filled in from reference TRBV11-2 and TRBJ2-7): EAGVAQSPRYKIIEKRQSVAFWCNPISGHATLYWYQQILGQGPKLLIQFQNNGVVDDSQLPKDRFSAERLKGVDSTLKIQPAKLEDSAVYLCASSLPTVGYEQYFGPGTRLTVT.

This rearrangement joins TRBV5-8 to TRBJ2-1; 13 bases are a match to TRBD2. Germline assignment: CDR1 SGHTS and CDR2 YDEGEE. This CDR3 contains 14 residues. With 0 bases clipped from V and 13 bases from J, the junction kept 4 bases outside the gene matches. CDR3 nucleotide sequence: TGTGCCAGCAGCTTGGACCGACTAGCGGGAGGACAGTTCTTC. It translates to CASSLDRLAGGQFF.

The chain links TRBV18 to TRBJ2-5; no clear D. Trimming cost V 3 bases and J 0 bases, with 2 bases left between them. This CDR3 is 12 amino acids long. Germline V lookup: CDR1 KGHSH, CDR2 LQKENI. CDR3 amino acids: CASSPYQETQYF. The CDR3 DNA reads as TGTGCCAGCTCACCGTACCAAGAGACCCAGTACTTC.

This clone was detected only a few times. This chain joins TRBV6-2 or TRBV6-3 and TRBJ2-2; 8 bases match TRBD2. With 5 bases clipped from V and 1 base from J, the junction kept 6 bases outside the gene matches. This CDR3 is built from 16 residues. Germline V lookup: CDR1 MNHEY, CDR2 SVGEGT. Here the CDR3 reads CASSVTSGVNTGELFF. CDR3 nucleotide sequence: TGTGCCAGCAGTGTTACTAGCGGAGTGAACACCGGGGAGCTGTTTTTT.